This is a list of T cell receptor beta chains from one sample in a study of blood T cell repertoires in COVID-19. Data came from immunoSEQ multiplex PCR; TCRdb stores just in-frame clones and leaves some out. This sample has approximately 250,000 clones, with approximately 90% found just once. The sample was PBMCs or T cells enriched from blood (not recorded which). These TCRs come from a woman in her twenties or thirties with acute COVID-19. Each CDR3 is given with its conserved first and last residue. The D gene is left open where the match is weak. The size field is filled for only some rows; it gives once, few, many or a size class.

V	J	size	D	CDR3	DNA
TRBV7-2	TRBJ1-1	-	-	CASSLGLRTEAFF	TGTGCCAGCAGCTTAGGTTTGCGGACTGAAGCTTTCTTT
TRBV29-1	TRBJ2-1	-	TRBD2	CNVDGTSGRYEQFF	TGCAACGTTGACGGGACTAGCGGGAGGTATGAGCAGTTCTTC
TRBV28	TRBJ2-3	-	TRBD2	CASSPSGRTDTQYF	TGTGCCAGCAGCCCTAGCGGGAGAACAGATACGCAGTATTTT
TRBV7-9	TRBJ1-2	-	TRBD1	CASSSLDRDPLDGYTF	TGTGCCAGCAGCAGCCTGGACAGGGATCCCCTCGATGGCTACACCTTC
TRBV27	TRBJ1-1	-	-	CASSPIELRGDGGNTEAFF	TGTGCCAGCAGCCCGATCGAACTAAGGGGCGACGGGGGGAACACTGAAGCTTTCTTT
TRBV6-1	TRBJ1-6	-	-	CASSEGGSYNSPLHF	TGTGCCAGCAGTGAAGGAGGTTCCTATAATTCACCCCTCCACTTT
TRBV3-1/TRBV3-2	TRBJ1-2	once	-	CASSQEGGRQGYTF	TGTGCCAGCAGCCAAGAGGGGGGGCGTCAGGGCTACACCTTC
TRBV28	TRBJ2-7	-	TRBD2	CASTRWGGTYEQYF	TGTGCCAGCACCCGTTGGGGGGGAACCTACGAGCAGTACTTC
TRBV28	TRBJ2-7	-	-	CASMSGSQYEQYF	TGTGCCAGCATGTCTGGGAGCCAGTACGAGCAGTACTTC
TRBV4-1	TRBJ2-1	once	TRBD1	CASSHPPGGRAGNEQFF	TGCGCCAGCAGCCACCCCCCAGGGGGCAGGGCGGGGAATGAGCAGTTCTTC
TRBV7-2	TRBJ1-6	-	-	CASSPSWSPLHF	TGTGCCAGCAGCCCGAGTTGGTCACCCCTCCACTTT
TRBV19	TRBJ1-1	-	-	CASSRGPQGPTEAFF	TGTGCCAGTAGCCGTGGGCCGCAGGGGCCCACTGAAGCTTTCTTT
TRBV5-1	TRBJ2-1	once	TRBD2	CASSSTGAGGPNEQFF	TGCGCCAGCAGCTCAACCGGAGCGGGAGGGCCCAATGAGCAGTTCTTC
TRBV6-5	TRBJ2-2	-	-	CASSPSNSGELFF	TGTGCCAGCAGTCCATCGAACAGCGGGGAGCTGTTTTTT
TRBV4-1	TRBJ2-3	-	-	CASSQEAASTDTQYF	TGCGCCAGCAGCCAAGAAGCGGCTAGCACAGATACGCAGTATTTT
TRBV4-2	TRBJ2-4	-	TRBD1	CASSQEKGDSKLAKNIQYF	TGTGCCAGCAGCCAAGAAAAGGGGGACAGCAAGTTAGCCAAAAACATTCAGTACTTC
TRBV9	TRBJ2-3	-	TRBD2	CASSVDQRGSTDTQYF	TGTGCCAGCAGCGTCGATCAGCGGGGGAGCACAGATACGCAGTATTTT
TRBV9	TRBJ2-3	-	-	CASSVAGDTQYF	TGTGCCAGCAGCGTGGCAGGGGATACGCAGTATTTT
TRBV7-8	TRBJ2-1	-	-	CASSLDSGGLQWNEQFF	TGTGCCAGCAGCTTAGATAGCGGAGGGCTACAATGGAATGAGCAGTTCTTC
TRBV3-1/TRBV3-2	TRBJ2-3	-	-	CASSQEFLPDTQYF	TGTGCCAGCAGCCAAGAATTCCTACCAGATACGCAGTATTTT
TRBV2	TRBJ2-3	-	-	CASRKSGSTDTQYF	TGTGCCAGCAGAAAGAGCGGGAGCACAGATACGCAGTATTTT
TRBV28	TRBJ1-1	-	-	CASSPTGNTEAFF	TGTGCCAGCAGCCCTACAGGTAACACTGAAGCTTTCTTT
TRBV19	TRBJ2-1	-	TRBD2	CASSISLAGGNEQFF	TGTGCCAGTAGTATTTCCCTAGCGGGAGGTAATGAGCAGTTCTTC
TRBV4-1	TRBJ2-7	-	TRBD2	CASSGGLVGSYEQYF	TGCGCCAGCAGCGGGGGACTAGTCGGCTCCTACGAGCAGTACTTC
TRBV19	TRBJ2-2	-	TRBD1	CASSTGTGRTGELFF	TGTGCCAGTAGTACCGGGACAGGGCGGACCGGGGAGCTGTTTTTT
TRBV6-5	TRBJ2-7	once	TRBD1	CASISRDREDEQYF	TGTGCCAGCATTTCCCGGGACAGGGAGGACGAGCAGTACTTC
TRBV18	TRBJ1-2	-	TRBD1	CASSPGTELNYGYTF	TGTGCCAGCTCACCTGGGACAGAACTTAACTATGGCTACACCTTC
TRBV6-5	TRBJ1-3	once	-	CASRDSAGNTIYF	TGTGCCAGCAGGGACTCGGCTGGAAACACCATATATTTT
TRBV19	TRBJ2-2	-	-	CASTVTDYTGELFF	TGTGCCAGTACCGTGACAGATTACACCGGGGAGCTGTTTTTT
TRBV7-9	TRBJ2-6	-	-	CASTTGAFDGANVLTF	TGTGCCAGCACAACAGGAGCCTTTGATGGGGCCAACGTCCTGACTTTC
TRBV13	TRBJ2-2	once	TRBD1	CASSLWTGTTGELFF	TGTGCCAGCAGCTTATGGACAGGAACCACCGGGGAGCTGTTTTTT
TRBV5-8	TRBJ1-4	-	TRBD1	CASSWDRDRAEKLFF	TGTGCCAGCAGCTGGGACAGGGATCGGGCTGAAAAACTGTTTTTT
TRBV15	TRBJ2-7	-	TRBD2	CCGGWDEQYF	TGTTGCGGGGGGTGGGACGAGCAGTACTTC
TRBV15	TRBJ1-2	once	-	CATSRGGGSGYTF	TGTGCCACCAGCAGAGGCGGAGGATCGGGCTACACCTTC
TRBV18	TRBJ2-1	-	TRBD2	CASSPSHGTSGGPGQFF	TGTGCCAGCTCACCTTCTCACGGGACTAGCGGGGGTCCGGGACAGTTCTTC
TRBV27	TRBJ1-1	-	-	CASGQGNTEAFF	TGTGCCAGCGGTCAGGGTAACACTGAAGCTTTCTTT
TRBV11-3	TRBJ1-2	-	TRBD1	CASSSGQGAGYGYTF	TGTGCCAGCAGCTCCGGACAGGGAGCAGGCTATGGCTACACCTTC
TRBV28	TRBJ2-7	-	-	CASSLAGMGEQYF	TGTGCCAGCAGCCTCGCGGGGATGGGTGAGCAGTACTTC
TRBV27	TRBJ1-5	-	TRBD1	CASSLSGQGNQPQHF	TGTGCCAGCAGTTTATCCGGACAGGGCAATCAGCCCCAGCATTTT
TRBV6-5	TRBJ2-3	-	TRBD2	CASSARAGVLDTQYF	TGTGCCAGCAGCGCTAGGGCGGGAGTCTTAGATACGCAGTATTTT
TRBV19	TRBJ1-3	-	-	CASSPDIYSGNTIYF	TGTGCCAGTAGTCCGGACATCTACTCTGGAAACACCATATATTTT
TRBV3-1/TRBV3-2	TRBJ2-1	-	-	CASSQKANSYNEQFF	TGTGCCAGCAGCCAAAAAGCGAACTCCTACAATGAGCAGTTCTTC
TRBV25-1	TRBJ1-6	-	-	CASSETGQGIGSPLHF	TGTGCCAGCAGTGAAACCGGACAAGGGATCGGTTCACCCCTCCACTTT
TRBV7-2	TRBJ2-3	-	TRBD2	CASSLLGLNTDTQYF	TGTGCCAGCAGCTTACTGGGACTAAACACAGATACGCAGTATTTT
TRBV5-1	TRBJ2-2	-	TRBD2	CASSPVGSGITGELFF	TGCGCCAGCAGCCCCGTGGGTAGCGGGATTACCGGGGAGCTGTTTTTT
TRBV27	TRBJ2-1	many	TRBD1	CASLQGAGYNEQFF	TGTGCCAGCTTACAGGGGGCTGGGTACAATGAGCAGTTCTTC
TRBV27	TRBJ2-1	-	TRBD2	CASKGLAGGPYNEQFF	TGTGCCAGCAAAGGACTAGCGGGAGGGCCCTACAATGAGCAGTTCTTC
TRBV7-9	TRBJ1-1	-	-	CASGARGSTEAFF	TGTGCCAGCGGAGCCCGGGGGTCCACTGAAGCTTTCTTT
TRBV6-2/TRBV6-3	TRBJ2-2	-	TRBD1	CASSYSVGGNTGELFF	TGTGCCAGCAGTTACTCGGTAGGGGGCAACACCGGGGAGCTGTTTTTT
TRBV9	TRBJ1-2	-	-	CASTFAGWDYGYTF	TGTGCCAGCACCTTCGCAGGGTGGGACTATGGCTACACCTTC
TRBV12-5	TRBJ2-3	-	-	CASGLGQSTDTQYF	TGTGCTAGTGGTTTGGGACAGAGCACAGATACGCAGTATTTT
TRBV3-1/TRBV3-2	TRBJ2-3	-	TRBD2	CASSQEGASGRPSTDTQYF	TGTGCCAGCAGCCAAGAAGGGGCTAGCGGGAGACCCAGCACAGATACGCAGTATTTT
TRBV6-5	TRBJ1-2	few	-	CASSFRVTLNYGYTF	TGTGCCAGCAGTTTCAGGGTAACCCTTAACTATGGCTACACCTTC
TRBV28	TRBJ2-1	-	-	CASSSALGGLYNEQFF	TGTGCCAGCAGTTCAGCCCTAGGCGGATTATACAATGAGCAGTTCTTC